The source of this T cell receptor (beta chain) is a study of cytomegalovirus exposure and HLA in healthy donors. General study findings and limits: When a later analysis compared HLA-associated TCR beta chains with equally common others, the HLA-associated chains turned out to be more clonally expanded and to have lower generation probabilities. Later analysis identified 16,000 or so TCR beta sequences associated with HLA alleles, using a false discovery rate threshold of 0.05. Rates of TCR association differed by HLA locus in a later analysis, with DRB1 highest and HLA-C lowest.

Comment on this clone: Its antigen is not identified.

The PCR employed 60 Vbeta primers together with 13 Jbeta primers. Method: immunoSEQ multiplex PCR; TCRdb's copy keeps in-frame clones and lacks some. The sample holds 150,000 to 200,000 clones, approximately 62% seen once. Looked up from germline, CDR1 is MDHEN and CDR2 is SYDVKM. After removal of 10 bases from V and 6 bases from J, the junction contained 11 bases not matched to a gene. The CDR3 spans 15 residues. The TCR was taken from a man aged 45-65 years in good health and CMV-seronegative. The sample was PBMCs. V gene TRBV28 combines with J gene TRBJ1-5; 11 nucleotides agree with TRBD1. DNA for the CDR3: TGTGCCACCGAAACCGGGACAGGGGGATTTCAGCCCCAGCATTTT. Protein sequence: CATETGTGGFQPQHF.